The entry below gives a single TCR beta chain sequence along with its context. The antigen is unknown. The data were obtained in a study of cytomegalovirus exposure and HLA in healthy donors. With 60 Vbeta and 13 Jbeta primers, the PCR was carried out. In the authors' methods: Around 11 million shared chains were among the about 80 million unique TCR beta chains that a later analysis counted. TCRdb's copy holds only in-frame clones and misses some; the assay was immunoSEQ multiplex PCR. V and J calls and clone size are copied from that table; D and trimming were computed from the DNA. The table lists roughly 220,000 clones, 75% to 90% of them singletons. CDR3 length: 16 amino acids. The V end lost 4 bases, the J end lost 7 bases, and 23 bases lay between the germline ends. Germline V gene lookup returns CDR1 SGHDT and CDR2 YYEEEE. Notes on the study in general: In a later analysis, specific HLA alleles were associated with 15,000 to 20,000 TCR beta sequences at a 0.05 false discovery rate. Accurate predictions that matched the HLA-A and HLA-B alleles of most subjects were reportedly made from TCR beta sequences.

Sequencing was carried out using PBMCs. This TCR derives from a woman between 35 and 50 years old in good health and CMV-seronegative. The chain is built from TRBV5-6 and TRBJ1-2; D remains ambiguous. The CDR3 loop is CASSPLEAKGLGGYTF. The CDR3 DNA reads TGTGCCAGCAGCCCCTTGGAGGCTAAGGGCCTGGGTGGCTACACCTTC.